The clone carrying this TCR beta chain was counted at least ten times. Its antigen is not known. MiXCR, applied by TCRdb to the reads, yields one record per CDR3 protein. The repertoire consists of about 340,000 distinct CDR3 sequences, with roughly 29% occurring once and the leading ten covering around 20%. The source of the sample is a study of T cell repertoires in cytomegalovirus infection. On the study more broadly: Peptides in the study included HLA-C-restricted and HLA-B-restricted CMV epitopes. Both a matching HLA type and CMV infection were indicated by public TCR beta signatures. Findings of the study overall: HLA-C-restricted CMV clonotypes gave the most frequent clonotype in two of eight donors. CMV carriers having the relevant HLA were flagged by cumulative public TCR beta family frequency.

Sequencing was performed on cultured PBMCs, taken from culture after CMV antigen stimulation. The receptor comes from a human donor in good health (CMV status not recorded). Some clones in this sample may be carry-over from other donors' samples.

In DNA, the CDR3 is TGTGCCAGCAGCTTTCAGGGGGCGGTAGGGACAGATACGCAGTATTTT. This encodes CASSFQGAVGTDTQYF. This chain links TRBV7-8 with TRBJ2-3, with 8 bases that match TRBD1. The CDR3 is 16 residues long. Germline-derived CDR1 and CDR2 are SGHVS and FQNEAQ. The ends lost 3 bases at V and 3 bases at J; junction bases unmatched: 8.